Listed below are T cell receptor beta chains from one sample, sequenced in a study of OX40 agonist ivuxolimab in advanced cancers. Clones were sequenced by immunoSEQ multiplex PCR, and TCRdb holds only the in-frame ones, with some missing. The sample carries approximately 64,000 clones, about 83% recorded once. This material consisted of CD4+ or CD8+ T cells sorted from blood, taken in a trial of the OX40 agonist ivuxolimab. All receptors derive from an adult with an advanced solid tumor such as melanoma, head and neck, liver or kidney cancer. The CDR3 runs from the conserved cysteine through the conserved F or W. A D gene is named only where the DNA matches it firmly. For some rows the clone size is stated as once, few or many, or as a class when expanded; others skip it.

V: TRBV5-1
J: TRBJ2-7
size: -
length: 14
D: -
CDR3: CASSLGQFSYEQYF
DNA: TGCGCCAGCAGCCTTGGACAGTTCTCCTACGAGCAGTACTTC

V: TRBV5-1
J: TRBJ2-1
size: -
length: 15
D: TRBD2
CDR3: CASSLVGLAGGYPFF
DNA: TGCGCCAGCAGCTTGGTTGGACTAGCGGGAGGGTATCCGTTCTTC

V: TRBV6-1
J: TRBJ1-1
size: -
length: 15
D: -
CDR3: CASSAKSTGDTEAFF
DNA: TGTGCCAGCAGTGCTAAATCGACGGGAGACACTGAAGCTTTCTTT

V: TRBV6-5
J: TRBJ2-3
size: -
length: 14
D: TRBD1
CDR3: CASRPTTGADTQYF
DNA: TGTGCCAGCAGACCAACCACAGGGGCCGATACGCAGTATTTT

V: TRBV9
J: TRBJ1-1
size: few
length: 15
D: -
CDR3: CASSPRAGVDTEAFF
DNA: TGTGCCAGCAGCCCCCGCGCAGGGGTCGACACTGAAGCTTTCTTT

V: TRBV5-1
J: TRBJ1-5
size: -
length: 15
D: -
CDR3: CASSLDGQQNQPQHF
DNA: TGCGCCAGCAGCTTGGACGGACAGCAGAATCAGCCCCAGCATTTT

V: TRBV7-8
J: TRBJ2-1
size: -
length: 15
D: -
CDR3: CASSSMRGRWDEQFF
DNA: TGTGCCAGCAGCTCCATGCGGGGGCGGTGGGATGAGCAGTTCTTC

V: TRBV4-2
J: TRBJ1-1
size: -
length: 14
D: -
CDR3: CASRRGVGDPEAFF
DNA: TGTGCCAGCAGACGAGGAGTAGGCGATCCTGAAGCTTTCTTT

V: TRBV21-1
J: TRBJ1-4
size: -
length: 16
D: -
CDR3: CASSKTRGGTNEKLFF
DNA: TGTGCCAGCAGCAAAACGAGGGGGGGAACTAATGAAAAACTGTTTTTT

V: TRBV19
J: TRBJ2-5
size: -
length: 14
D: TRBD1
CDR3: CASSRAGGVETQYF
DNA: TGTGCCAGTAGCCGAGCAGGGGGCGTAGAGACCCAGTACTTC

V: TRBV12-5
J: TRBJ2-5
size: -
length: 16
D: TRBD1
CDR3: CASGLGTGGIKETQYF
DNA: TGTGCTAGTGGTTTGGGGACAGGGGGTATTAAAGAGACCCAGTACTTC

V: TRBV5-1
J: TRBJ2-3
size: -
length: 14
D: TRBD2
CDR3: CASIRGGSTDTQYF
DNA: TGCGCCAGCATACGCGGGGGTAGCACAGATACGCAGTATTTT

V: TRBV11-2
J: TRBJ2-7
size: -
length: 18
D: -
CDR3: CASTPGLALVGTRYEQYF
DNA: TGTGCCAGCACCCCGGGTTTAGCCTTGGTTGGGACGCGCTACGAGCAGTACTTC

V: TRBV29-1
J: TRBJ2-5
size: -
length: 12
D: -
CDR3: CSVGVAEETQYF
DNA: TGCAGCGTTGGTGTAGCAGAAGAGACCCAGTACTTC

V: TRBV6-1
J: TRBJ1-1
size: -
length: 13
D: TRBD1
CDR3: CASTTGPTTEAFF
DNA: TGTGCCAGCACGACAGGGCCTACCACTGAAGCTTTCTTT

V: TRBV4-1
J: TRBJ2-7
size: -
length: 17
D: TRBD2
CDR3: CASSQDPDGRPVYEQYF
DNA: TGCGCCAGCAGCCAAGATCCCGACGGGAGGCCTGTTTACGAGCAGTACTTC

V: TRBV25-1
J: TRBJ2-6
size: once
length: 16
D: -
CDR3: CASSEGVDSGANVLTF
DNA: TGTGCCAGCAGTGAAGGTGTTGACTCTGGGGCCAACGTCCTGACTTTC

V: TRBV27
J: TRBJ1-6
size: -
length: 16
D: -
CDR3: CASRLLGAGNNSPLHF
DNA: TGTGCCAGCCGCCTCCTCGGGGCTGGGAATAATTCACCCCTCCACTTT

V: TRBV9
J: TRBJ2-5
size: -
length: 16
D: TRBD1
CDR3: CASSRDPGGTQETQYF
DNA: TGTGCCAGCAGTCGGGATCCAGGGGGCACCCAAGAGACCCAGTACTTC

V: TRBV5-1
J: TRBJ1-1
size: -
length: 14
D: -
CDR3: CASSFGLMNTEAFF
DNA: TGCGCCAGCAGCTTCGGACTCATGAACACTGAAGCTTTCTTT

V: TRBV4-2
J: TRBJ2-3
size: -
length: 15
D: TRBD2
CDR3: CASSQASGGGDTQYF
DNA: TGTGCCAGCAGCCAAGCGTCGGGGGGAGGAGATACGCAGTATTTT

V: TRBV2
J: TRBJ2-7
size: -
length: 14
D: TRBD2
CDR3: CASRREGGSYEQYF
DNA: TGTGCCAGCAGGAGGGAGGGAGGCTCCTACGAGCAGTACTTC

V: TRBV7-8
J: TRBJ2-7
size: -
length: 11
D: -
CDR3: CASSLVVEQYF
DNA: TGTGCCAGCAGCTTAGTCGTCGAGCAGTACTTC

V: TRBV27
J: TRBJ2-1
size: -
length: 15
D: -
CDR3: CASSVQLGSYNEQFF
DNA: TGTGCCAGCAGTGTCCAATTAGGCTCCTACAATGAGCAGTTCTTC

V: TRBV7-3
J: TRBJ2-7
size: -
length: 21
D: TRBD2
CDR3: CASSLSLLRGPSGGRGYEQYF
DNA: TGTGCCAGCAGCTTAAGTTTGCTTAGGGGCCCTAGCGGGGGGCGTGGCTACGAGCAGTACTTC

V: TRBV27
J: TRBJ1-5
size: once
length: 15
D: -
CDR3: CASRPDGSRFQPQHF
DNA: TGTGCCAGCCGCCCGGACGGGAGCCGGTTTCAGCCCCAGCATTTT

V: TRBV6-6
J: TRBJ1-5
size: few
length: 13
D: -
CDR3: CASSGNGQQPQHF
DNA: TGTGCCAGCAGTGGAAACGGTCAACAGCCCCAGCATTTT

V: TRBV27
J: TRBJ1-6
size: -
length: 15
D: -
CDR3: CASRDHSSYNSPLHF
DNA: TGTGCCAGCAGGGACCATAGCTCCTATAATTCACCCCTCCACTTT

V: TRBV27
J: TRBJ2-7
size: -
length: 15
D: TRBD1
CDR3: CASSWRRQGNYEQYF
DNA: TGTGCCAGCAGTTGGCGTCGACAGGGAAACTACGAGCAGTACTTC

V: TRBV9
J: TRBJ2-7
size: -
length: 15
D: TRBD1
CDR3: CASSARGQGAYEQYF
DNA: TGTGCCAGCAGCGCGAGAGGACAGGGGGCCTACGAGCAGTACTTC

V: TRBV2
J: TRBJ2-1
size: -
length: 16
D: TRBD2
CDR3: CASSERLAGSYNEQFF
DNA: TGTGCCAGCAGTGAACGGCTAGCGGGGTCCTACAATGAGCAGTTCTTC

V: TRBV11-2
J: TRBJ1-2
size: -
length: 15
D: TRBD1
CDR3: CASSLGSRGLNGYTF
DNA: TGTGCCAGCAGCTTAGGGTCCAGGGGGCTGAATGGCTACACCTTC

V: TRBV27
J: TRBJ2-3
size: -
length: 16
D: -
CDR3: CASSFKGTASTDTQYF
DNA: TGTGCCAGCAGTTTTAAGGGGACCGCTAGCACAGATACGCAGTATTTT

V: TRBV7-8
J: TRBJ2-3
size: -
length: 17
D: TRBD2
CDR3: CASTPRTSGSSADTQYF
DNA: TGTGCCAGCACCCCGAGGACTAGCGGGAGTAGTGCAGATACGCAGTATTTT

V: TRBV5-1
J: TRBJ1-2
size: -
length: 17
D: -
CDR3: CASSLGVAGPANYGYTF
DNA: TGCGCCAGCAGCTTGGGGGTCGCAGGGCCAGCTAACTATGGCTACACCTTC

V: TRBV11-2
J: TRBJ1-1
size: -
length: 16
D: TRBD1
CDR3: CASSFPTGQPNTEAFF
DNA: TGTGCCAGCAGCTTCCCGACGGGACAGCCGAACACTGAAGCTTTCTTT

V: TRBV4-2
J: TRBJ2-2
size: -
length: 16
D: -
CDR3: CASSQVLATNTGELFF
DNA: TGTGCCAGCAGCCAAGTATTAGCGACGAACACCGGGGAGCTGTTTTTT

V: TRBV10-1
J: TRBJ1-2
size: -
length: 12
D: -
CDR3: CASSEGSYGYTF
DNA: TGCGCCAGCAGTGAAGGGTCCTATGGCTACACCTTC

V: TRBV14
J: TRBJ2-1
size: once
length: 17
D: TRBD2
CDR3: CASSHQRGGRSANEQFF
DNA: TGTGCCAGCAGCCATCAGCGGGGGGGCCGAAGTGCCAATGAGCAGTTCTTC

V: TRBV6-5
J: TRBJ2-1
size: -
length: 16
D: -
CDR3: CASSYEGPSSYNEQFF
DNA: TGTGCCAGCAGTTACGAGGGTCCTAGCTCCTACAATGAGCAGTTCTTC

V: TRBV2
J: TRBJ2-3
size: -
length: 12
D: -
CDR3: CASSFTTDTQYF
DNA: TGTGCCAGCAGTTTTACCACAGATACGCAGTATTTT

V: TRBV2
J: TRBJ2-3
size: -
length: 15
D: TRBD1
CDR3: CATLPDRGRKDTQYF
DNA: TGTGCCACCCTTCCCGACAGGGGCAGGAAAGATACGCAGTATTTT

V: TRBV7-2
J: TRBJ2-2
size: -
length: 16
D: TRBD2
CDR3: CASSWAGDPNTGELFF
DNA: TGTGCCAGCAGCTGGGCGGGGGACCCTAACACCGGGGAGCTGTTTTTT

V: TRBV2
J: TRBJ2-2
size: -
length: 15
D: -
CDR3: CASRSSSRGTGELFF
DNA: TGTGCCAGCAGGTCTTCATCCCGTGGAACCGGGGAGCTGTTTTTT

V: TRBV6-6
J: TRBJ1-2
size: -
length: 14
D: -
CDR3: CASSYSGANYGYTF
DNA: TGTGCCAGCAGTTACTCCGGGGCTAACTATGGCTACACCTTC

V: TRBV11-2
J: TRBJ2-7
size: -
length: 16
D: -
CDR3: CASSLVPQPIRYEQYF
DNA: TGTGCCAGCAGCTTAGTCCCCCAGCCAATACGGTACGAGCAGTACTTC

V: TRBV6-7
J: TRBJ2-7
size: once
length: 13
D: -
CDR3: CASSSCWAYEQYF
DNA: TGTGCCAGCAGTTCCTGTTGGGCCTACGAGCAGTACTTC

V: TRBV6-1
J: TRBJ1-5
size: -
length: 14
D: -
CDR3: CASSTSLSNQPQHF
DNA: TGTGCCAGCAGTACGAGCCTTAGCAATCAGCCCCAGCATTTT

V: TRBV5-1
J: TRBJ2-5
size: -
length: 15
D: TRBD2
CDR3: CASRWISGSTETQYF
DNA: TGCGCCAGCAGGTGGATTAGCGGGAGCACAGAGACCCAGTACTTC

V: TRBV10-2
J: TRBJ1-1
size: -
length: 13
D: TRBD1
CDR3: CASRQGGNTEAFF
DNA: TGCGCCAGTCGACAGGGGGGGAACACTGAAGCTTTCTTT